This T cell receptor beta chain was documented in a study of early T cells in non-severe SARS-CoV-2 infection. Study findings and constraints: Private and CD4 specificities were missed by VDJdb matching, skewed to anti-spike CD8.

CDR3 length equals 16 residues. Germline CDR1 and CDR2: PRHDT and FYEKMQ (reference sequence). Unique molecular identifiers (one per individual cDNA molecule) were attached. TCRdb recomputed calls from the 5' RACE reads with MiXCR, one row per CDR3 protein. Of fewer than 65,000 distinct CDR3 sequences in the sample, under 15% are singletons; the top ten hold 1.4%. Worth noting for this clonotype: Its specificity is unknown. A single base separates this from a much larger clone, so it may be a read error.

The sequence came from an adult who was a healthcare worker with PCR-confirmed SARS-CoV-2 infection or an uninfected control (not recorded which). The rearrangement uses TRBV13 and TRBJ1-1; D perhaps matches TRBD1 (5 bases). The source material was whole blood. Here the CDR3 DNA reads TGTGTCAGCAGCGGCCCTGCTAGCGGCAGGGACACTGAAGCTTTCTTT. Amino acids: CVSSGPASGRDTEAFF. Looking up the rest from reference TRBV13 and TRBJ1-1 gives the full variable domain: AAGVIQSPRHLIKEKRETATLKCYPIPRHDTVYWYQQGPGQDPQFLISFYEKMQSDKGSIPDRFSAQQFSDYHSELNMSSLELGDSALYFCVSSGPASGRDTEAFFGQGTRLTVV.